This T cell receptor beta chain was captured by sequencing in a study of response to subunit inactivated influenza vaccine. This clonotype was counted between two and nine times. TCRdb reprocessed the RT-PCR reads with MiXCR, giving one entry per CDR3 protein. The table has about 650,000 distinct CDR3 sequences, more than 15% seen once. CDR1 and CDR2 from the germline V gene are MNHNS and SASEGT. V was shortened by 1 base and J by 4 bases, with 4 bases between the two germline ends. The CDR3 extends over 12 amino acids. The sequencing here drew on PBMCs from blood, taken 12 days after vaccination. The chain carries TRBV6-1 and TRBJ1-2; D call uncertain. This clonotype was obtained from a man aged 50 to 60 who received an inactivated influenza vaccine. CDR3 coding DNA: TGTGCCAGCAGTGAAGAAATCTATGGCTACACCTTC. This gives the protein CASSEEIYGYTF.